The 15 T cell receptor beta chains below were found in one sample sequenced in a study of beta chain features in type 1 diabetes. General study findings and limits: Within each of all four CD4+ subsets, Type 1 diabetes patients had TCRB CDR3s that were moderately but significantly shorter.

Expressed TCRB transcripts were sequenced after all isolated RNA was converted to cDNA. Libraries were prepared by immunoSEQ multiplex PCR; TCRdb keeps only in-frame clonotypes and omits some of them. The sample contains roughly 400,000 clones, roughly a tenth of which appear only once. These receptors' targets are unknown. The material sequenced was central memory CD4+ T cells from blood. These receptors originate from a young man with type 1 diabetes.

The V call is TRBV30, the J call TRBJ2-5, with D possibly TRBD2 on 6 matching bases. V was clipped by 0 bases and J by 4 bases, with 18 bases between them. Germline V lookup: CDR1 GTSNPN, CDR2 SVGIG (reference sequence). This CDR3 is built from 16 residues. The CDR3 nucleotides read TGTGCCTGGAGTGTCCATCTTGCCGGGAGTTCAGAGACCCAGTACTTC. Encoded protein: CAWSVHLAGSSETQYF.

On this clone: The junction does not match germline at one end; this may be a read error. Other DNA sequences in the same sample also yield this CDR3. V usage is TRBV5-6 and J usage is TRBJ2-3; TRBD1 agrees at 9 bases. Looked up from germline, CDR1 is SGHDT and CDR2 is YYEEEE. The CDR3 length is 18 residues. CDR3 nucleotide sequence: TGCGCCAGCAGCTTGGTTGGACAGGGGTTTTCTAGCACAGATACGCAGTATTTT. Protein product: CASSLVGQGFSSTDTQYF.

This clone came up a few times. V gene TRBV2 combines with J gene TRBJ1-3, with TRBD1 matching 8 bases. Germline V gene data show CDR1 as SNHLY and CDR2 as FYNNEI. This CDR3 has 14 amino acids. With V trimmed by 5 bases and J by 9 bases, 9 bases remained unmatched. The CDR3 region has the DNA TGTGCCAGCAGTAGGGACAGGCACCAGACCACCATATATTTT. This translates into CASSRDRHQTTIYF.

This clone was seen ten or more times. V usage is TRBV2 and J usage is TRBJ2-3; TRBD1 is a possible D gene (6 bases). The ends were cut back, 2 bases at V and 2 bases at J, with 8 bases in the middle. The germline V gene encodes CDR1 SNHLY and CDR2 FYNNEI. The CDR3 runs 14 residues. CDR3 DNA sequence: TGTGCCAGCAGTGAAAGACAGGTCACAGATACGCAGTATTTT. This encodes CASSERQVTDTQYF.

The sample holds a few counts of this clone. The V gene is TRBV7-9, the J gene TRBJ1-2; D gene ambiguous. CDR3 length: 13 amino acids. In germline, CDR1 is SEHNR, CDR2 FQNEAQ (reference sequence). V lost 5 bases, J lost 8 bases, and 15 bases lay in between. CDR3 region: CASSRSDFQGYTF. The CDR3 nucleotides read TGTGCCAGCAGCCGAAGTGACTTTCAGGGCTACACCTTC.

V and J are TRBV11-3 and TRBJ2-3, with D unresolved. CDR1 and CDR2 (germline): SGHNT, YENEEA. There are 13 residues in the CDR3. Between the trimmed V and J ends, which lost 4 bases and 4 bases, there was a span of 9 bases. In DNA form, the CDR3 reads TGTGCCAGCAGCTGGATAGAGGCAGATACGCAGTATTTT. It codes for CASSWIEADTQYF.

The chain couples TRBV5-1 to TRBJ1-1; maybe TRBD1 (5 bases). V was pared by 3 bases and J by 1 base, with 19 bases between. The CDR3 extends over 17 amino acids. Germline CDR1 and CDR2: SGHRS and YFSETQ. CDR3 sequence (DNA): TGCGCCAGCAGCTCCCCCCGGGGCCGTCCTACGAACACTGAAGCTTTCTTT. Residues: CASSSPRGRPTNTEAFF.

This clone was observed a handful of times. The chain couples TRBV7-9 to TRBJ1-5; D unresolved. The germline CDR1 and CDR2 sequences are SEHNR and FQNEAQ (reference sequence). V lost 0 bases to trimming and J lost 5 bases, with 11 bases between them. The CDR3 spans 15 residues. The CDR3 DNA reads TGTGCCAGCAGCTTAGCGGCCGGGTGGGATCAGCCCCAGCATTTT. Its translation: CASSLAAGWDQPQHF.

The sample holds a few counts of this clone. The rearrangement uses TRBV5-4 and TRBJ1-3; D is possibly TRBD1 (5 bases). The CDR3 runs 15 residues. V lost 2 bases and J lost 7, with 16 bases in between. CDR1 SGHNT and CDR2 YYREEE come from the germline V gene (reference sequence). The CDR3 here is CASSFNSRDGNTIYF. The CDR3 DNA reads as TGTGCCAGCAGCTTTAATTCCAGGGACGGGAACACCATATATTTT.

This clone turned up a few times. CDR3 residues: CASSPGLVTDTQYF. CDR3 DNA sequence: TGTGCCAGCAGCCCGGGACTAGTAACAGATACGCAGTATTTT. The chain carries TRBV7-2 and TRBJ2-3; 8 bases are a match to TRBD2. J was trimmed by 3 bases and V by 5 bases; bases with no gene match: 4. Per germline, CDR1 SGHTA and CDR2 FQGNSA. This CDR3 comprises 14 residues.

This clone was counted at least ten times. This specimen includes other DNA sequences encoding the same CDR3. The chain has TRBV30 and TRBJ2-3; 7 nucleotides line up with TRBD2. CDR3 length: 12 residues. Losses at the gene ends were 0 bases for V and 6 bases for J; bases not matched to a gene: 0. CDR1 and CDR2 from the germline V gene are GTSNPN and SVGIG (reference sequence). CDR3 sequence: CAWSVLADTQYF. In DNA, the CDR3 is TGTGCCTGGAGTGTACTAGCGGATACGCAGTATTTT.

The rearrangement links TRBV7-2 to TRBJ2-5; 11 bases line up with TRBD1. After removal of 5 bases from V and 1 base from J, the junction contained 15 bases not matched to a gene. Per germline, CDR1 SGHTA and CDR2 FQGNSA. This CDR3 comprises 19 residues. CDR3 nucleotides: TGTGCCAGCAGCCTGGGACAGGGGGGTCTTGCCTCCGTCCAAGAGACCCAGTACTTC. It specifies CASSLGQGGLASVQETQYF.

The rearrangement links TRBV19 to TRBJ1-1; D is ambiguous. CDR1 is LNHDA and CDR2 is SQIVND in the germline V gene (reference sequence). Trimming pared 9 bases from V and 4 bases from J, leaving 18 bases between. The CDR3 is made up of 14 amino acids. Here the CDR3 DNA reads TGTGCCAGCTCAATCGGGTGGGTTACCACTGAAGCTTTCTTT. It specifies CASSIGWVTTEAFF.

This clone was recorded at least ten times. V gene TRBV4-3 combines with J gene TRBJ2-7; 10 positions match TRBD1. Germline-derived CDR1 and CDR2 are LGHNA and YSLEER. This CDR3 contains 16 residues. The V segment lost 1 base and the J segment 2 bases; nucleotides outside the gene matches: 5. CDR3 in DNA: TGCGCCAGCAGCCAAGGACCGGGGACAGGGGCCTACGAGCAGTACTTC. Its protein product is CASSQGPGTGAYEQYF.

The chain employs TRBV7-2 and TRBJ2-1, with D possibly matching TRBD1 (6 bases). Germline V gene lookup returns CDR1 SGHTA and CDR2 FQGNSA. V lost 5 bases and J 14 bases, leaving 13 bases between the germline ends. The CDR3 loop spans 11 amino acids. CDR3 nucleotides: TGTGCCAGCAGCCTATCAGGGGACGAGTTCTTC. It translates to CASSLSGDEFF.